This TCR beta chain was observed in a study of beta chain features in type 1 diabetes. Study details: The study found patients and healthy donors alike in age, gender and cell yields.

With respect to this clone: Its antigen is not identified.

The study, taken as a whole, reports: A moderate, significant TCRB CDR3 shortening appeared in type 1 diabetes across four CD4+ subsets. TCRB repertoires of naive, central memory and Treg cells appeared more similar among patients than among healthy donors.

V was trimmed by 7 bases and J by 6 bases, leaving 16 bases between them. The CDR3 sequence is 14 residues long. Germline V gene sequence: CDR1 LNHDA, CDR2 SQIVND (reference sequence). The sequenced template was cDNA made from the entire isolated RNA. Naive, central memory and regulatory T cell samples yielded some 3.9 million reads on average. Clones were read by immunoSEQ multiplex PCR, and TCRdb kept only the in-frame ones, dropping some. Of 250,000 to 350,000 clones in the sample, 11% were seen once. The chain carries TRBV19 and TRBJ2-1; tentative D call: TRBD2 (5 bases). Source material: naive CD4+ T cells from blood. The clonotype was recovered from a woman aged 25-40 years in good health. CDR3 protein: CASNQASEGNEQFF. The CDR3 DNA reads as TGTGCCAGTAACCAAGCGTCCGAGGGCAATGAGCAGTTCTTC.